This T cell receptor beta chain came from a study of blood T cell repertoires in COVID-19. The protocol was immunoSEQ multiplex PCR, while the TCRdb copy is restricted to in-frame clones and leaves out a portion. The sample lists under 40,000 clones; roughly 78% were seen once. Trimming removed 0 bases from V and 10 bases from J; junction bases left unmatched: 13. The CDR3 spans 17 residues. From germline, CDR1 is SGHTS and CDR2 YDEGEE. What was sequenced was peripheral blood. This receptor was obtained from a woman aged 70-85 years with acute or convalescent COVID-19. The chain links TRBV5-8 to TRBJ2-1; 10 bases line up with TRBD2. In DNA form, the CDR3 reads TGTGCCAGCAGCTTGGTGTTAGCGGGGGGCAGTGCGCGAGAGCAGTTCTTC. This translates into CASSLVLAGGSAREQFF.